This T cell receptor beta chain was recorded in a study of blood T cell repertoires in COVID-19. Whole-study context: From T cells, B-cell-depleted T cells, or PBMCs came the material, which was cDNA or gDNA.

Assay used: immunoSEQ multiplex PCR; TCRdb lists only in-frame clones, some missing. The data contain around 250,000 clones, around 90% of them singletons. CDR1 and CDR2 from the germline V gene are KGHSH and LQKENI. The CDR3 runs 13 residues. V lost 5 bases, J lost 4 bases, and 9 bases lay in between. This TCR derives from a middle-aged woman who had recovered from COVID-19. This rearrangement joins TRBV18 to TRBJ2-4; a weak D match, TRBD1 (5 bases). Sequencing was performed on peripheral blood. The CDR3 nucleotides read TGTGCCAGCTCAGAATCAGGGAAAAACATTCAGTACTTC. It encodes CASSESGKNIQYF. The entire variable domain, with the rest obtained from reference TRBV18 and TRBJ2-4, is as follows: NAGVMQNPRHLVRRRGQEARLRCSPMKGHSHVYWYRQLPEEGLKFMVYLQKENIIDESGMPKERFSAEFPKEGPSILRIQQVVRGDSAAYFCASSESGKNIQYFGAGTRLSVL.